These T cell receptor beta chains were read from a single sample in a study of radiotherapy plus CTLA-4 blockade in lung cancer. Libraries were prepared by immunoSEQ multiplex PCR; TCRdb keeps only in-frame clonotypes and omits some of them. The data hold about 97,000 clones, with around 74% observed a single time. The material sequenced was peripheral blood, taken from a patient treated with radiotherapy plus ipilimumab. The receptor source for this set is a human donor with non-small cell lung cancer who had a partial response to radiotherapy plus ipilimumab. Some clones in this sample may be carry-over from other donors' samples. Both conserved end residues are part of each CDR3. The D gene is left open where the match is weak. Clone size, where shown, is once, few, many, or a class for clones that have expanded.

j_call d_call clone_size v_call cdr3_aa cdr3_nt
TRBJ2-5 TRBD2 . TRBV5-1 CASSGTSGAQETQYF TGCGCCAGCAGCGGGACTAGCGGAGCTCAAGAGACCCAGTACTTC
TRBJ2-3 . . TRBV9 CASSFRPESTDTQYF TGTGCCAGCAGCTTCCGCCCAGAAAGCACAGATACGCAGTATTTT
TRBJ2-5 TRBD2 . TRBV5-5 CASSPSTSGSETQYF TGTGCCAGCAGCCCCTCGACTAGCGGGAGCGAGACCCAGTACTTC
TRBJ2-1 . . TRBV7-2 CASSFGGGHDEQFF TGTGCCAGCAGCTTCGGGGGAGGACACGATGAGCAGTTCTTC
TRBJ1-5 TRBD1 few TRBV28 CASSKTGVGNQPQHF TGTGCCAGCAGCAAGACAGGGGTTGGCAATCAGCCCCAGCATTTT
TRBJ2-7 . . TRBV6-1 CASSEYNEQYF TGTGCCAGCAGTGAATACAACGAGCAGTACTTC
TRBJ2-7 TRBD1 . TRBV11-2 CASSLEPQTGGKQYF TGTGCCAGCAGCTTAGAACCACAGACAGGGGGCAAGCAGTACTTC
TRBJ2-3 . . TRBV4-1 CASSQGVGQDTQYF TGCGCCAGCAGCCAAGGCGTGGGGCAAGATACGCAGTATTTT
TRBJ1-5 . . TRBV6-1 CASSQTVQVNQPQHF TGTGCCAGCAGTCAGACAGTACAGGTTAATCAGCCCCAGCATTTT
TRBJ2-7 TRBD2 . TRBV7-9 CASSSLAGTTYEQYF TGTGCCAGCAGCTCCTTGGCGGGGACTACCTACGAGCAGTACTTC
TRBJ1-2 . medium-sized TRBV29-1 CSVEGSGLGYTF TGCAGCGTTGAGGGGAGCGGACTTGGCTACACCTTC
TRBJ1-2 TRBD1 . TRBV5-4 CASSQGQVDYGYTF TGTGCCAGCAGCCAAGGACAGGTCGACTATGGCTACACCTTC
TRBJ1-1 . . TRBV29-1 CSALGEAGMNTEAFF TGCAGCGCCCTGGGGGAGGCAGGCATGAACACTGAAGCTTTCTTT
TRBJ2-3 TRBD2 . TRBV5-1 CASSLVTSGASTDTQYF TGCGCCAGCAGCTTGGTGACTAGCGGGGCTAGCACAGATACGCAGTATTTT
TRBJ1-4 . once TRBV6-1 CASREGLASEKLFF TGTGCCAGCAGGGAAGGACTGGCCTCGGAAAAACTGTTTTTT
TRBJ2-7 TRBD2 . TRBV6-6 CASSYGTSREQYF TGTGCCAGCAGTTACGGGACTAGCAGGGAGCAGTACTTC
TRBJ2-5 . . TRBV28 CASSGGADAQETQYF TGTGCCAGCAGTGGGGGGGCGGATGCCCAAGAGACCCAGTACTTC